What follows are 9 T cell receptor beta chains derived from one specimen sequenced in a study of blood T cell repertoires in COVID-19. Sequenced by immunoSEQ multiplex PCR; TCRdb stores in-frame clones only, minus some. The sample has approximately 220,000 clones, approximately 80% seen once. The sequencing input was PBMCs or T cells enriched from blood (not recorded which). The receptors here all came from a woman in her thirties or forties with acute COVID-19.

This clone was counted once. The genes are TRBV27 and TRBJ1-1; 9 positions match TRBD1. Trimming at V came to 6 bases and at J to 5 bases, leaving 7 bases not matched to a gene. The CDR3 contains 14 residues. The germline gives CDR1 MNHEY, CDR2 SMNVEV (reference sequence). The CDR3 DNA sequence: TGTGCCAGCAGAGTGACAGGGGGTGGTACTGAAGCTTTCTTT. This translates into CASRVTGGGTEAFF.

The chain carries TRBV6-5 and TRBJ1-6; 10 bases agree with TRBD1. Per germline, CDR1 MNHEY and CDR2 SVGAGI. V lost 6 bases, J lost 7 bases, and 6 bases stayed unmatched. The CDR3 runs 15 residues. The CDR3 sequence is CASRAAGQGNSPLHF. The DNA for the CDR3 is TGTGCCAGCAGGGCAGCGGGACAGGGGAATTCACCCCTCCACTTT.

The rearrangement uses TRBV28 and TRBJ1-2; 9 nucleotides line up with TRBD1. The germline gives CDR1 MDHEN, CDR2 SYDVKM. After removal of 3 bases from V and 4 bases from J, the junction contained 12 bases not matched to a gene. The CDR3 consists of 17 residues. The CDR3, as DNA: TGTGCCAGCAGTTTGCCCCGACAGGGGGAATGGAGCTATGGCTACACCTTC. Translating gives CASSLPRQGEWSYGYTF.

The rearrangement links TRBV19 to TRBJ1-6; D is undetermined. The CDR3 totals 17 residues. CDR1 LNHDA and CDR2 SQIVND come from the germline V gene (reference sequence). V lost 3 bases and J 7 bases, leaving 19 bases between the germline ends. The DNA of the CDR3 is TGTGCCAGTAGTATCCCGGGATCTCGCGGGGTGAATTCACCCCTCCACTTT. Protein sequence: CASSIPGSRGVNSPLHF.

V usage is TRBV19 and J usage is TRBJ1-2; 8 bases fit TRBD1. V lost 7 bases and J lost 5; bases outside the gene matches: 9. CDR3 length equals 14 residues. Germline V gene data show CDR1 as LNHDA and CDR2 as SQIVND (reference sequence). CDR3 sequence: CASNPGGGGYGYTF. In DNA form, the CDR3 reads TGTGCCAGTAACCCAGGGGGCGGAGGTTATGGCTACACCTTC.

The J gene is TRBJ2-1, the V gene TRBV9; 12 bases fit TRBD1. Trimming took 4 bases from V and 1 from J; bases not matched to a gene: 15. Germline V gene sequence: CDR1 SGDLS, CDR2 YYNGEE. CDR3 length: 20 amino acids. This CDR3 reads CASSSTGTGGPDGSYNEQFF. As DNA, the CDR3 is TGTGCCAGCAGCTCAACCGGGACAGGGGGCCCCGACGGGTCCTACAATGAGCAGTTCTTC.

The CDR3 DNA reads TGCAGCGTTGACCGGGACAGGGAAGCTTTCTTT. It is translated as CSVDRDREAFF. This sequence joins TRBV29-1 and TRBJ1-1; 8 nucleotides line up with TRBD1. With V trimmed by 3 bases and J by 8 bases, 2 bases remained unmatched. The CDR3 runs to 11 residues. Germline V gene lookup returns CDR1 SQVTM and CDR2 ANQGSEA.

This clone has only a few counts. V gene TRBV13 combines with J gene TRBJ1-1; 7 bases line up with TRBD1. This CDR3 contains 14 residues. Trimming at V came to 6 bases and at J to 1 base, leaving 5 bases not matched to a gene. The germline CDR1 and CDR2 sequences are PRHDT and FYEKMQ (reference sequence). The CDR3 spells CASSFDRENTEAFF. CDR3 DNA: TGTGCCAGCAGTTTCGACAGGGAGAACACTGAAGCTTTCTTT.

The V and J genes are TRBV5-4 and TRBJ1-2; D might be TRBD1 (6 bases). The germline CDR1 and CDR2 sequences are SGHNT and YYREEE (reference sequence). The CDR3 sequence is 15 residues long. V gave up 4 bases and J gave up 4 bases, with 17 bases separating them. CDR3 loop: CASSPGAGGFYGYTF. The CDR3 nucleotides are TGTGCCAGCAGCCCTGGGGCGGGGGGCTTCTATGGCTACACCTTC. Drawing the rest from reference TRBV5-4 and TRBJ1-2, the complete variable domain is ETGVTQSPTHLIKTRGQQVTLRCSSQSGHNTVSWYQQALGQGPQFIFQYYREEENGRGNFPPRFSGLQFPNYSSELNVNALELDDSALYLCASSPGAGGFYGYTFGSGTRLTVV.